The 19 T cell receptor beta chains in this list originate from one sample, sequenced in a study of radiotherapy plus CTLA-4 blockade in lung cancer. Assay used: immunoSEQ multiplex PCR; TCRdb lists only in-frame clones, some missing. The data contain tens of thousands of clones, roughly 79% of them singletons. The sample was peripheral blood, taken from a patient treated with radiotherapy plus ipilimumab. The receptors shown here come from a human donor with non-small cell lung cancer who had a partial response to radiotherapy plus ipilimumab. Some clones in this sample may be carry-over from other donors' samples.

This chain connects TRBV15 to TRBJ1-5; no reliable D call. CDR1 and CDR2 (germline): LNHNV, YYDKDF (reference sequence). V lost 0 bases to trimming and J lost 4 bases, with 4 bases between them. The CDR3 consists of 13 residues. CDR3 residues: CATSRDPNQPQHF. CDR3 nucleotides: TGTGCCACCAGCAGAGACCCAAATCAGCCCCAGCATTTT.

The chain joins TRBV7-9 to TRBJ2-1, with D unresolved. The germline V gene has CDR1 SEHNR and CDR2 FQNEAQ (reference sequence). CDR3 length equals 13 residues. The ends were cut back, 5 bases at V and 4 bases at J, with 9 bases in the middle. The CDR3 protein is CASSQDSYNEQFF. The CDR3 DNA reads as TGTGCCAGCAGCCAAGACTCATACAATGAGCAGTTCTTC.

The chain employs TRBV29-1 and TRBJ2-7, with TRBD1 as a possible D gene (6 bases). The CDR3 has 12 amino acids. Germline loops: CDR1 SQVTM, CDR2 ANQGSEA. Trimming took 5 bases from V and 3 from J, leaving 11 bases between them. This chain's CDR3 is CSVKDSFYEQYF. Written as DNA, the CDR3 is TGCAGCGTTAAGGACAGTTTCTACGAGCAGTACTTC.

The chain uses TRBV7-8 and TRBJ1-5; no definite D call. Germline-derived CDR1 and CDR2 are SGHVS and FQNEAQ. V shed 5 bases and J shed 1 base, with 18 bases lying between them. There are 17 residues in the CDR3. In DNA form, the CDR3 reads TGTGCCAGCAGCCCATCCTCGGCAGGTCTGAGCAATCAGCCCCAGCATTTT. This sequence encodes CASSPSSAGLSNQPQHF.

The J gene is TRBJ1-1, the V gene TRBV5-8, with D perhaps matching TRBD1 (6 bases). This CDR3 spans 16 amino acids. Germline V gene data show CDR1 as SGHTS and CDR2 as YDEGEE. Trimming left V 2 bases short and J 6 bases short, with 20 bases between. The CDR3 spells CASSFTWGGAVAEAFF. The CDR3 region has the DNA TGTGCCAGCAGCTTCACGTGGGGGGGCGCGGTAGCTGAAGCTTTCTTT.

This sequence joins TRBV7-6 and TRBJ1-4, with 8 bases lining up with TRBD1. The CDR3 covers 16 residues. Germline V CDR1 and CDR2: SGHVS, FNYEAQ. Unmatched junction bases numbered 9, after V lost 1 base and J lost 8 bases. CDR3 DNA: TGTGCCAGCAGCTTAGTGGGGACAGGCTCGAAGGAAAAACTGTTTTTT. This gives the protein CASSLVGTGSKEKLFF.

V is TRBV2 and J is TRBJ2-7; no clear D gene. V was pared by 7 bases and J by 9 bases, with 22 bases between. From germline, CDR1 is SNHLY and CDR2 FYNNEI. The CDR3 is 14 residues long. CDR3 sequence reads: CASTDTELDPSQYF. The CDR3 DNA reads TGTGCCAGCACCGACACGGAATTAGATCCCTCGCAGTACTTC.

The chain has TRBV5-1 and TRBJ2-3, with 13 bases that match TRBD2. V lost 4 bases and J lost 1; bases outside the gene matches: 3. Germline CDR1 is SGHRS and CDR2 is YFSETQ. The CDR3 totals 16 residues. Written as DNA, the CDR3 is TGCGCCAGCAGCCTCACTAGCGGGGGGGGCACAGATACGCAGTATTTT. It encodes CASSLTSGGGTDTQYF.

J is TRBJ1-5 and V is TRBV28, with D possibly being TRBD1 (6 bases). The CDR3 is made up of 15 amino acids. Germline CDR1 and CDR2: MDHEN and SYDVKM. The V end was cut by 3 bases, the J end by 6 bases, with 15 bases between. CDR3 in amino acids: CASSLGTRRGQPQHF. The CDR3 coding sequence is TGTGCCAGCAGTTTGGGGACACGGCGTGGTCAGCCCCAGCATTTT.

CDR3 amino acids: CSVPRQGSSDEQFF. Written as DNA, the CDR3 is TGCAGCGTCCCGAGACAGGGGTCGTCCGATGAGCAGTTCTTC. This chain links TRBV29-1 with TRBJ2-1; 8 bases agree with TRBD1. With V trimmed by 6 bases and J by 8 bases, 12 bases remained unmatched. CDR3 length: 14 amino acids. Germline V CDR1 and CDR2: SQVTM, ANQGSEA.

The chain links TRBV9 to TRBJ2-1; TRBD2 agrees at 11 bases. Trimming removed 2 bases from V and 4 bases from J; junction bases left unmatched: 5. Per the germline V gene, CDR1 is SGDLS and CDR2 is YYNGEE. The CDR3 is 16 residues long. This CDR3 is CASSVERLAGYNEQFF. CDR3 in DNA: TGTGCCAGCAGCGTCGAGCGACTAGCGGGGTACAATGAGCAGTTCTTC.

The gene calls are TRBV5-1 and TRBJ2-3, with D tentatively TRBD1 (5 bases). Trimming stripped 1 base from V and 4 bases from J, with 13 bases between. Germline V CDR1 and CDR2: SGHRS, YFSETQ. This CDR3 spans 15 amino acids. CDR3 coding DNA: TGCGCCAGCAGCTTGCCCTTTGGACAACCAGATACGCAGTATTTT. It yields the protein CASSLPFGQPDTQYF.

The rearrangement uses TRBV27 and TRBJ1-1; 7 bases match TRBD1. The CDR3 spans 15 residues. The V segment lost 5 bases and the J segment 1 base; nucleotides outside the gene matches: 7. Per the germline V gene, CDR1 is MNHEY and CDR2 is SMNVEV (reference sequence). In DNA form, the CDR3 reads TGTGCCAGCAGTCCTAGGGACAGTTGGAACACTGAAGCTTTCTTT. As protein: CASSPRDSWNTEAFF.

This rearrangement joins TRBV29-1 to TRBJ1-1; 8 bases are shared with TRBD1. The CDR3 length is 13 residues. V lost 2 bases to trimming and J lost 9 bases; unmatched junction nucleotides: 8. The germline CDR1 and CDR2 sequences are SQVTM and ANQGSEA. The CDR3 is CSVEIYRGRKAFF. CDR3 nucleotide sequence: TGCAGCGTTGAAATCTACAGGGGGAGGAAAGCTTTCTTT.

CDR3 bases: TGCGCCAGCAGCTGGCCCCCTCCGGGGGGGACGGGGGAGCTGTTTTTT. Protein product: CASSWPPPGGTGELFF. The rearrangement links TRBV5-1 to TRBJ2-2, with TRBD2 identical over 8 bases. V shed 3 bases and J 8 bases; nucleotides not matched to a gene: 12. Looked up from germline, CDR1 is SGHRS and CDR2 is YFSETQ. The CDR3 extends over 16 amino acids.

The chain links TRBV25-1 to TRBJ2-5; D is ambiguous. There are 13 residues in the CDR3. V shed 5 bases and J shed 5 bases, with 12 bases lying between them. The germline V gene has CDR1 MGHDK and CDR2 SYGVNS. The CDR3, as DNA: TGTGCCAGCAGTTATCAGGCTCGGGAGACCCAGTACTTC. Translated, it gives CASSYQARETQYF.

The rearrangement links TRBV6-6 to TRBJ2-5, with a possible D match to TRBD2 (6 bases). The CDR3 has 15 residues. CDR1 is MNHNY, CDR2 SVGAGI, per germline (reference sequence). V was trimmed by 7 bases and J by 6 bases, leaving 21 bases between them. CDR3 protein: CASTRPRRGGQTQYF. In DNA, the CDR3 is TGTGCCAGCACCCGGCCGAGGCGGGGCGGACAGACCCAGTACTTC.

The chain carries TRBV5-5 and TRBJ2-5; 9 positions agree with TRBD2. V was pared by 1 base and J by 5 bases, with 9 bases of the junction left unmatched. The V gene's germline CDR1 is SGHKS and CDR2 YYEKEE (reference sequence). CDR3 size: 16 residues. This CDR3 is CASSLWLRGGGETQYF. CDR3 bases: TGTGCCAGCAGCTTGTGGTTGCGGGGGGGCGGGGAGACCCAGTACTTC.

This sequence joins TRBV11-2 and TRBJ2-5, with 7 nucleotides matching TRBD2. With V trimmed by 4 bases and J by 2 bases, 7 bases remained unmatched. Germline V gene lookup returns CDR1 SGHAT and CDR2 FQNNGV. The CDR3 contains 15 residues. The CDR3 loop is CASSWTGTTQETQYF. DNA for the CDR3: TGTGCCAGCAGCTGGACCGGGACTACACAAGAGACCCAGTACTTC.